Listed below are T cell receptor beta chains from one sample, sequenced in a study of T cells and Merkel cell carcinoma outcomes. This table comes from immunoSEQ multiplex PCR, and its TCRdb copy is limited to in-frame clones, with some not included. This sample has some 14,000 clones, with just under 95% found just once. Material: tumor tissue from Merkel cell carcinoma. The receptors originated from a human donor with Merkel cell carcinoma. The conserved cysteine and the conserved F or W are not part of the CDR3 here.

V gene	J gene	CDR3 protein
TRBV18	TRBJ1-2	ASSSQGKNGYT
TRBV5-1	TRBJ1-1	ASSLGSLLMNTEAF
TRBV18	TRBJ2-7	ASSPTTGGALYEQY
TRBV20-1	TRBJ1-2	SALDYGYT
TRBV28	TRBJ1-2	ASSSLGYGYT
TRBV5-1	TRBJ1-1	ASSLNLVGGGNTEAF
TRBV7-9	TRBJ2-1	ASSLARGNEQF
TRBV11-2	TRBJ2-4	ASSPPGIRDIQY
TRBV7-2	TRBJ1-6	ASSLEGTHNSPLH
TRBV7-8	TRBJ2-3	ASSLQRGSTDTQY
TRBV25-1	TRBJ2-5	ASSLRQTYQETQY
TRBV19	TRBJ2-7	ASSIGQVEYEQY